These 5 T cell receptor beta chains originate from one sample sequenced in a study of T cells after somatic rescue of genetic block. Profiling relied on immunoSEQ multiplex PCR, and the TCRdb table lists in-frame clones only, not all of them. The sample includes approximately 110,000 clones, 75% to 95% seen only once; the top ten take approximately 1.3%. Sequenced input: peripheral blood mononuclear cells (PBMCs). The receptor set was obtained from a young woman.

This sequence joins TRBV5-4 and TRBJ1-2, with D possibly being TRBD1 (5 bases). V was pared by 4 bases and J by 4 bases, with 17 bases between. The CDR3 is made up of 15 amino acids. Germline V gene lookup returns CDR1 SGHNT and CDR2 YYREEE (reference sequence). CDR3 coding DNA: TGTGCCAGCAGCGCCGCGCTACAGGCGCGCTATGGCTACACCTTC. Protein product: CASSAALQARYGYTF.

This clone is a singleton in its sample. The CDR3 here is CASGGQVGDTQYF. The CDR3 region has the DNA TGTGCCTCGGGGGGACAGGTGGGAGATACGCAGTATTTT. The V gene is TRBV5-6, the J gene TRBJ2-3; maybe TRBD1 (8 bases). Between the trimmed V and J ends, which lost 10 bases and 5 bases, there was a span of 17 bases. The CDR3 is 13 amino acids. From germline, CDR1 is SGHDT and CDR2 YYEEEE. Drawing the rest from reference TRBV5-6 and TRBJ2-3, the complete variable domain is DAGVTQSPTHLIKTRGQQVTLRCSPKSGHDTVSWYQQALGQGPQFIFQYYEEEERQRGNFPDRFSGHQFPNYSSELNVNALLLGDSALYLCASGGQVGDTQYFGPGTRLTVL.

The gene calls are TRBV5-4 and TRBJ2-2; the match to TRBD2 covers 11 bases. The germline gives CDR1 SGHNT, CDR2 YYREEE (reference sequence). Trimming cost V 5 bases and J 6 bases; bases outside gene matches: 6. This CDR3 is 15 amino acids long. The CDR3 loop reads CASSSGLAEPGELFF. CDR3 in DNA: TGTGCCAGCAGTTCGGGACTAGCGGAACCCGGGGAGCTGTTTTTT.

The chain is built from TRBV5-1 and TRBJ2-3, with 7 bases fitting TRBD2. Germline V gives CDR1 SGHRS, CDR2 YFSETQ. The CDR3 has 16 residues. The junction had 10 bases not matched to a gene; V was cut back by 4 bases and J by 2 bases. CDR3 amino acids: CASSNGVRGYTDTQYF. Written as DNA, the CDR3 is TGCGCCAGCAGCAACGGGGTGCGGGGGTACACAGATACGCAGTATTTT.

The rearrangement joins TRBV4-2 to TRBJ2-1; perhaps TRBD1 as D (5 bases). The V end was cut by 0 bases, the J end by 14 bases, with 11 bases between. There are 12 residues in the CDR3. Germline-derived CDR1 and CDR2 are LGHNA and YNFKEQ. The CDR3, as DNA: TGTGCCAGCAGCCAAGATGGCCAGGGCGAGTTCTTC. Protein: CASSQDGQGEFF.